Each of the 14 T cell receptor beta chains below was sequenced from the same sample in a study of CD8+CD57+ T cells in acquired aplastic anemia. The template for TCR beta VDJ and CDR3 sequence profiling was genomic DNA. Each CDR3 protein is one row after TCRdb ran MiXCR on the reads. Of about half a million distinct CDR3 sequences listed, around 30% are singletons. Previously, flow cytometry had revealed CD8+CD57+ cell expansion in the patients chosen for sequencing. The sequencing input was sorted CD4+, CD8+, or CD8+CD57+ T cells (not recorded which) from PBMCs. The receptors stem from a human donor with aplastic anemia.

The chain carries TRBV6-2 or TRBV6-3 and TRBJ1-6; D unresolved. Germline loops: CDR1 MNHEY, CDR2 SVGEGT. Trimming left V 6 bases short and J 8 bases short, with 17 bases between. This CDR3 region has 15 residues. CDR3 DNA: TGTGCCAGCAGACCCACCGACGGTTCCGATTCACCCCTCCACTTT. Its translation is CASRPTDGSDSPLHF.

The V gene is TRBV20-1, the J gene TRBJ1-1; 8 nucleotides line up with TRBD1. Germline V gene sequence: CDR1 DFQATT, CDR2 SNEGSKA (reference sequence). V lost 5 bases, J lost 4 bases, and 6 bases stayed unmatched. CDR3 size: 13 residues. The CDR3 region is CSAGQGRSTEAFF. The CDR3 nucleotides read TGCAGTGCTGGACAGGGTAGGTCCACTGAAGCTTTCTTT.

This clonotype has at least ten counts. The chain employs TRBV10-2 and TRBJ2-1; D may match TRBD1 or TRBD2 (5 bases each). This CDR3 is 15 amino acids long. V gave up 6 bases and J gave up 8 bases, with 20 bases separating them. Per germline, CDR1 WSHSY and CDR2 SAAADI. CDR3 sequence (DNA): TGCGCCAGCAGGGACGGGACGGCTGTCGTGGATGAGCAGTTCTTC. Its translation is CASRDGTAVVDEQFF.

This clonotype was recorded at least ten times. V usage is TRBV25-1 and J usage is TRBJ2-5; 14 positions match TRBD2. CDR3 size: 16 residues. Trimming removed 1 base from V and 5 bases from J; junction bases left unmatched: 3. Germline assignment: CDR1 MGHDK and CDR2 SYGVNS. The CDR3 sequence: CASSELGTSGSETQYF. The DNA of the CDR3 is TGTGCCAGCAGTGAATTGGGGACTAGCGGGAGTGAGACCCAGTACTTC.

This chain links TRBV20-1 with TRBJ2-1, with 10 bases that match TRBD2. V lost 2 bases and J lost 7; bases outside the gene matches: 5. This CDR3 is 14 amino acids long. Germline CDR1 DFQATT, CDR2 SNEGSKA (reference sequence). In nucleotides, the CDR3 is TGCAGTGCTAGACCCACTAGCGGGACGAATGAGCAGTTCTTC. It specifies CSARPTSGTNEQFF.

This clonotype came up many times. The chain employs TRBV2 and TRBJ2-7, with a tentative D call TRBD1 (5 bases). Germline CDR1 is SNHLY and CDR2 is FYNNEI. The CDR3 length is 14 residues. V shed 7 bases and J shed 2 bases, with 15 bases lying between them. CDR3: CASIRELGAYEQYF. The DNA of the CDR3 is TGTGCCAGCATCAGGGAATTGGGTGCCTACGAGCAGTACTTC.

Remarks on this clonotype: The junction departs from germline at one end; a sequencing error may be responsible. J is TRBJ2-5 and V is TRBV20-1; the D is unclear. Per germline, CDR1 DFQATT and CDR2 SNEGSKA (reference sequence). The CDR3 has 14 amino acids. CDR3 residues: CSAPHDWSQEAQYF. In DNA, the CDR3 is TGCAGTGCTCCTCACGACTGGAGCCAAGAGGCCCAGTACTTC.

Remarks on this clonotype: This sequence may be a read error, since a much larger clone differs from it by one base. V gene TRBV10-3 combines with J gene TRBJ1-4; TRBD1 aligns across 9 bases. Germline values: CDR1 ENHRY, CDR2 SYGVKD. This CDR3 is 14 amino acids long. The CDR3 reads CASSDRGADEKLFF. The DNA for the CDR3 is TGTGCCAGCAGTGACAGGGGGGCGGATGAAAAACTGTTTTTT.

CDR3 protein: CSASPGTGKSSSQYF. CDR3 sequence (DNA): TGCAGTGCTAGCCCGGGGACAGGGAAATCCTCTTCGCAGTACTTC. The V call is TRBV20-1, the J call TRBJ2-7; TRBD1 agrees at 9 bases. CDR3 length: 15 amino acids. The germline V gene has CDR1 DFQATT and CDR2 SNEGSKA (reference sequence). Trimming cost V 3 bases and J 9 bases; bases outside gene matches: 15.

This clonotype was detected ten times or more. The CDR3 DNA reads as TGTGCCACCAGTGATCCCCAAGCAGATACGCAGTATTTT. It encodes CATSDPQADTQYF. This chain links TRBV24-1 with TRBJ2-3; D is unclear. This CDR3 spans 13 amino acids. V lost 3 bases and J lost 4, with 7 bases in between. Germline V CDR1 and CDR2: KGHDR, SFDVKD.

J is TRBJ2-2 and V is TRBV7-2; D is unresolved. The V gene lost 0 bases and the J gene lost 3 bases, with 8 bases spanning the gap. CDR1 SGHTA and CDR2 FQGNSA come from the germline V gene. This CDR3 is 15 amino acids long. Here the CDR3 reads CASSLAVSDTGELFF. CDR3 bases: TGTGCCAGCAGCTTAGCGGTGTCGGACACCGGGGAGCTGTTTTTT.

About this clonotype itself: Because it lacks the conserved phenylalanine or tryptophan at the end, this CDR3 is likely a read error. This chain joins TRBV24-1 and TRBJ2-1, with 12 bases identical to TRBD2. In germline, CDR1 is KGHDR, CDR2 SFDVKD. The length of the CDR3 is 19 residues. V was pared by 4 bases and J by 4 bases, with 13 bases of the junction left unmatched. The CDR3: CATSDLVSSGRGLYNEQFL. As DNA, the CDR3 is TGTGCCACCAGTGACCTTGTATCTAGCGGGAGGGGCCTATACAATGAGCAGTTCCTC.

The chain recombines TRBV10-3 with TRBJ1-1; no clear D. The CDR3 is made up of 13 amino acids. Germline-derived CDR1 and CDR2 are ENHRY and SYGVKD. Trimming took 2 bases from V and 3 from J, leaving 7 bases between them. In DNA, the CDR3 is TGTGCCATCAGTGAGGGGCCGGACACTGAAGCTTTCTTT. Protein product: CAISEGPDTEAFF.

This chain uses TRBV30 with TRBJ2-2; D gene unclear. Germline V CDR1 and CDR2: GTSNPN, SVGIG (reference sequence). The ends were cut back, 1 base at V and 3 bases at J, with 9 bases in the middle. The CDR3 has 14 amino acids. This CDR3 reads CAWSGVVDTGELFF. The CDR3 nucleotides are TGTGCCTGGAGTGGAGTGGTAGACACCGGGGAGCTGTTTTTT.